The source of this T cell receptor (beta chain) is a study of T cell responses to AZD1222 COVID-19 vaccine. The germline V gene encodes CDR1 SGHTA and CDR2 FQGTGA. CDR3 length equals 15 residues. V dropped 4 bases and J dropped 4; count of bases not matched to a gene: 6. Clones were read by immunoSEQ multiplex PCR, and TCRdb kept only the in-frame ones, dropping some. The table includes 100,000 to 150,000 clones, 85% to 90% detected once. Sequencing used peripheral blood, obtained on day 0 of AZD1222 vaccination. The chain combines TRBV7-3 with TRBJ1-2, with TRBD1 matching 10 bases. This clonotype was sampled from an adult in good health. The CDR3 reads CASSSPGTGAYGYTF. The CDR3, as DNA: TGTGCCAGCAGCTCCCCCGGGACAGGGGCCTATGGCTACACCTTC.